Listed below are T cell receptor beta chains from one sample, sequenced in a study of human T cells and chemical hapten exposure. MiXCR, applied by TCRdb to the RACE reads, yields one record per CDR3 protein. Of roughly 90,000 distinct CDR3 sequences listed, approximately 10% are singletons. The sequenced sample was whole blood, obtained in connection with sensitization to the hapten diphenylcyclopropenone (DPC). All receptors come from a woman aged 25 to 39 with alopecia areata. Some clones in this sample may be carry-over from other donors' samples. The CDR3 runs from the conserved cysteine through the conserved F or W. Each record gives: J gene, D gene, clone size, V gene, CDR3 protein. D genes are given only for firm matches. Size values are once, few and many counts, or a class for expanded clones, and some rows have none.

j_gene: TRBJ2-1; d_gene: NA; abundance: many; v_gene: TRBV11-2; CDR3aa: CASSLEGQYNEQFF
j_gene: TRBJ2-6; d_gene: NA; abundance: many; v_gene: TRBV12-5; CDR3aa: CASGLFLGQNSGANVLTF
j_gene: TRBJ2-3; d_gene: NA; abundance: few; v_gene: TRBV24-1; CDR3aa: CATNTGSADTQYF
j_gene: TRBJ2-4; d_gene: NA; abundance: many; v_gene: TRBV5-6; CDR3aa: CASSLAGHPNIQYF
j_gene: TRBJ2-7; d_gene: TRBD2; abundance: few; v_gene: TRBV7-8; CDR3aa: CASSRTSGSIEQYF
j_gene: TRBJ1-2; d_gene: NA; abundance: many; v_gene: TRBV6-4; CDR3aa: CASSDSLYGYTF
j_gene: TRBJ2-5; d_gene: TRBD2; abundance: NA; v_gene: TRBV11-2; CDR3aa: CASSLGAALAGVETQYF
j_gene: TRBJ2-7; d_gene: NA; abundance: NA; v_gene: TRBV20-1; CDR3aa: CSAGTPLSEQYF
j_gene: TRBJ2-1; d_gene: TRBD2; abundance: NA; v_gene: TRBV6-2/TRBV6-3; CDR3aa: CASSSPRTSGRSYNEQFF
j_gene: TRBJ2-1; d_gene: NA; abundance: many; v_gene: TRBV3-1; CDR3aa: CASSHLWGHSYNEQFF
j_gene: TRBJ2-3; d_gene: TRBD2; abundance: many; v_gene: TRBV9; CDR3aa: CASSGVPTSDPPTDTQYF
j_gene: TRBJ1-1; d_gene: NA; abundance: many; v_gene: TRBV28; CDR3aa: CASSFIPDGGMNTEAFF
j_gene: TRBJ2-4; d_gene: TRBD2; abundance: many; v_gene: TRBV11-2; CDR3aa: CASSLEGGVLNIQYF
j_gene: TRBJ1-5; d_gene: NA; abundance: many; v_gene: TRBV6-2/TRBV6-3; CDR3aa: CASTQGQYYSNQPQHF
j_gene: TRBJ1-5; d_gene: TRBD1; abundance: many; v_gene: TRBV5-8; CDR3aa: CASSQDRVQPQHF
j_gene: TRBJ2-7; d_gene: NA; abundance: NA; v_gene: TRBV28; CDR3aa: CASNSDGVYEQYF
j_gene: TRBJ1-5; d_gene: NA; abundance: many; v_gene: TRBV19; CDR3aa: CASNQQGRNQPQHF
j_gene: TRBJ1-1; d_gene: NA; abundance: many; v_gene: TRBV18; CDR3aa: CASSLEEMNTEAFF
j_gene: TRBJ2-3; d_gene: TRBD1; abundance: few; v_gene: TRBV28; CDR3aa: CASRRTGATDTQYF
j_gene: TRBJ2-3; d_gene: NA; abundance: many; v_gene: TRBV4-1; CDR3aa: CASSQDDRGYTDTQYF
j_gene: TRBJ2-3; d_gene: NA; abundance: few; v_gene: TRBV5-1; CDR3aa: CASSSHRGAYTDTQYF
j_gene: TRBJ1-1; d_gene: TRBD1; abundance: many; v_gene: TRBV2; CDR3aa: CASSGGQGATEAFF
j_gene: TRBJ2-1; d_gene: TRBD2; abundance: NA; v_gene: TRBV5-1; CDR3aa: CASSRYSSGTYNEQFF
j_gene: TRBJ1-2; d_gene: TRBD1; abundance: many; v_gene: TRBV2; CDR3aa: CASSRTGTSGYTF
j_gene: TRBJ2-1; d_gene: TRBD2; abundance: few; v_gene: TRBV20-1; CDR3aa: CSARDRLLAGGPINNEQFF
j_gene: TRBJ2-1; d_gene: NA; abundance: many; v_gene: TRBV15; CDR3aa: CATSRDLGDNEQFF
j_gene: TRBJ1-1; d_gene: NA; abundance: NA; v_gene: TRBV12-5; CDR3aa: CASGLVPGTRGTEAFF
j_gene: TRBJ2-3; d_gene: TRBD2; abundance: NA; v_gene: TRBV20-1; CDR3aa: CSAPLAGGRYF
j_gene: TRBJ1-4; d_gene: NA; abundance: NA; v_gene: TRBV27; CDR3aa: CASSRDSTNEKLFF
j_gene: TRBJ2-7; d_gene: TRBD1; abundance: many; v_gene: TRBV20-1; CDR3aa: CSASVGQSSYEQYF
j_gene: TRBJ2-3; d_gene: TRBD2; abundance: NA; v_gene: TRBV6-1; CDR3aa: CASSEALFSGDTDTQYF